The 14 T cell receptor beta chains below come from one sample, sequenced in a study of T-cell memory formation after mild COVID-19. TCRdb itself ran the 5' RACE reads through MiXCR, one entry per CDR3 protein. Here the sample spans around 65,000 distinct CDR3 sequences, roughly 10% being singletons. The sequencing input was PBMCs or a T cell subset sorted from them (not recorded which). These receptors came from a young man who had mild COVID-19 (a few samples of this study predate the infection). Cell type and time point are not known.

A few counts support this clonotype. The genes are TRBV5-1 and TRBJ2-2; D gene uncertain. Trimming pared 4 bases from V and 2 bases from J, leaving 24 bases between. This CDR3 contains 19 residues. Germline values: CDR1 SGHRS, CDR2 YFSETQ. DNA of the CDR3: TGCGCCAGCAGCCCGGCCTCCCCCAGTGCGACCCGAAACACCGGGGAGCTGTTTTTT. Its protein product is CASSPASPSATRNTGELFF.

The chain employs TRBV20-1 and TRBJ2-2; maybe TRBD2 (5 bases). Germline CDR1 and CDR2: DFQATT and SNEGSKA (reference sequence). V was pared by 0 bases and J by 4 bases, with 9 bases between. The CDR3 is 14 amino acids. The CDR3 DNA reads TGCAGTGCTAGAGATCCCCGGGGCACCGGGGAGCTGTTTTTT. Translation gives CSARDPRGTGELFF.

This clonotype has just a few counts. This chain connects TRBV9 to TRBJ2-5; TRBD2 aligns across 11 bases. Germline-derived CDR1 and CDR2 are SGDLS and YYNGEE. J was trimmed by 4 bases and V by 0 bases; bases with no gene match: 8. The CDR3 extends over 17 amino acids. The CDR3 DNA reads as TGTGCCAGCAGCGTAGTCCCCCTAGCGGGGGGTGGAGAGACCCAGTACTTC. This encodes CASSVVPLAGGGETQYF. The full variable domain, with the rest looked up from reference TRBV9 and TRBJ2-5, is DSGVTQTPKHLITATGQRVTLRCSPRSGDLSVYWYQQSLDQGLQFLIQYYNGEERAKGNILERFSAQQFPDLHSELNLSSLELGDSALYFCASSVVPLAGGGETQYFGPGTRLLVL.

The chain uses TRBV7-9 and TRBJ2-7; perhaps TRBD1 as D (6 bases). Trimming removed 3 bases at V and 5 bases at J, with 11 bases between. Germline-derived CDR1 and CDR2 are SEHNR and FQNEAQ (reference sequence). The CDR3 runs to 13 residues. The CDR3 nucleotides are TGTGCCAGCAGCTTCCAGGGGATGAACGAGCAGTACTTC. This encodes CASSFQGMNEQYF.

The V and J genes are TRBV6-6 and TRBJ1-1; D might be TRBD1 (6 bases). CDR3 size: 14 residues. CDR1 and CDR2 (germline): MNHNY, SVGAGI (reference sequence). The germline V and J ends were trimmed by 2 bases and 1 base, with 8 bases remaining between them. The CDR3 bases are TGTGCCAGCAGTTACGGACAGCAGAACACTGAAGCTTTCTTT. It specifies CASSYGQQNTEAFF.

The chain combines TRBV3-1 with TRBJ2-5, with 10 nucleotides matching TRBD1. Germline V gives CDR1 LGHDT, CDR2 YNNKEL (reference sequence). The CDR3 contains 15 residues. V dropped 0 bases and J dropped 5; count of bases not matched to a gene: 3. The CDR3 is CASSQEGQGYETQYF. The CDR3, as DNA: TGTGCCAGCAGCCAAGAGGGACAGGGGTACGAGACCCAGTACTTC.

For the CDR3, the DNA is TGCGCCAGCAGCCTGGGACTGATCTCTGGGGCCAACGTCCTGACTTTC. This encodes CASSLGLISGANVLTF. The chain combines TRBV5-1 with TRBJ2-6, with D perhaps matching TRBD2 (6 bases). Trimming shortened V by 4 bases and J by 0 bases, and 11 bases separated the two germline ends. The CDR3 has 16 residues. The germline CDR1 and CDR2 sequences are SGHRS and YFSETQ.

This clonotype was detected many times. This chain connects TRBV7-9 to TRBJ2-7; no clear D. CDR3 length equals 16 residues. The germline V gene encodes CDR1 SEHNR and CDR2 FQNEAQ (reference sequence). The ends were cut back, 1 base at V and 5 bases at J, with 18 bases in the middle. The CDR3 region is CASSLVHLVSFDEQYF. The CDR3 DNA reads as TGTGCCAGCAGCTTAGTCCATCTGGTTAGCTTCGACGAGCAGTACTTC.

This chain connects TRBV20-1 to TRBJ2-4; possibly TRBD1 for D (6 bases). There are 16 residues in the CDR3. Trimming cost V 0 bases and J 0 bases, with 12 bases left between them. CDR1 is DFQATT and CDR2 is SNEGSKA in the germline V gene (reference sequence). This CDR3 reads CSARDLGALAKNIQYF. The CDR3 DNA follows: TGCAGTGCTAGAGATTTGGGGGCCCTAGCCAAAAACATTCAGTACTTC.

The V call is TRBV2, the J call TRBJ2-7; tentatively, D is TRBD1 (6 bases). V was cut by 2 bases and J by 1 base, with 9 bases left in between. The CDR3 consists of 14 residues. CDR1 and CDR2 (germline): SNHLY, FYNNEI. The CDR3 reads CASSEQGMSYEQYF. The CDR3 DNA reads TGTGCCAGCAGTGAACAGGGGATGTCCTACGAGCAGTACTTC. The full variable domain, in which reference TRBV2 and TRBJ2-7 provide the parts outside the CDR3, is EPEVTQTPSHQVTQMGQEVILRCVPISNHLYFYWYRQILGQKVEFLVSFYNNEISEKSEIFDDQFSVERPDGSNFTLKIRSTKLEDSAMYFCASSEQGMSYEQYFGPGTRLTVT.

This clonotype was counted only a few times. The V gene is TRBV27, the J gene TRBJ2-7; no clear D. Germline-derived CDR1 and CDR2 are MNHEY and SMNVEV (reference sequence). The V end was cut by 10 bases, the J end by 0 bases, with 13 bases between. This CDR3 region has 13 residues. CDR3 sequence: CATPALDSYEQYF. The DNA of the CDR3 is TGTGCCACCCCTGCTTTGGACTCCTACGAGCAGTACTTC.

This clonotype turned up a few times. J is TRBJ2-5 and V is TRBV28; 8 positions match TRBD2. V gave up 1 base and J gave up 9 bases; unmatched junction bases: 7. The CDR3 has 14 residues. CDR1 is MDHEN, CDR2 SYDVKM, per germline. CDR3 bases: TGTGCCAGCAGTTTATATAGCGGGGCAGGGGCCCAGTACTTC. This gives the protein CASSLYSGAGAQYF.

In its sample, this clonotype was seen many times. This chain uses TRBV28 with TRBJ1-5; maybe TRBD1 (6 bases). CDR1 is MDHEN, CDR2 SYDVKM, per germline. This CDR3 region has 13 residues. Between the trimmed V and J ends, which lost 5 bases and 7 bases, there was a span of 12 bases. In DNA, the CDR3 is TGTGCCAGCAGTCCACAGGGATGGCAGCCCCAGCATTTT. This gives the protein CASSPQGWQPQHF.

This clonotype was counted between two and nine times. In DNA, the CDR3 is TGTGCCAGCAGTTTATTTCTCGGTGAAGCTTTCTTT. Translating gives CASSLFLGEAFF. The chain joins TRBV12-3 or TRBV12-4 to TRBJ1-1; no firm D call. This CDR3 is 12 amino acids long. Trimming removed 2 bases at V and 7 bases at J, with 8 bases between.